This T cell receptor (beta chain) is drawn from a study of cytomegalovirus exposure and HLA in healthy donors (dated by TCRdb to about 2017). With regard to the full study: An earlier analysis of some 600 of the donors reported about 300 Gb of sequence data and 95 million to 130 million unique TCR beta sequences obtained from about 179 million T cells. An early release covering roughly 600 HLA-typed donors comprised approximately 290 gigabases of sequencing data and about 90 million unique TCR sequences. Of the 398 genotyped donors, more than 75% were placed in the genetic ancestry cluster associated with self-reported Caucasian donors. The study aimed to test whether signatures of past pathogen exposure could be identified by cataloging public T cell receptors. The study profiled the T cell repertoires of hundreds of subjects by immunosequencing and related them to cytomegalovirus serostatus. In addition to the first cohort of 650 to 800 subjects, a separate validation cohort of under 150 different subjects was used. High-throughput TCR immunosequencing, statistical association of individual TCRs with disease status, and machine learning were combined to predict cytomegalovirus infection status. A later analysis re-examined previously published TCR beta repertoires from about 670 donors and added high-resolution HLA genotyping to investigate patterns of TCR occurrence. Rather than using new phenotypic data, the later analysis identified candidate immune exposures from TCR beta sequences and from how often those sequences occurred across donors. In an earlier analysis of several hundred of the donors, high-throughput TCR beta sequencing was used to judge whether each TCR beta V gene segment behaved as functional or pseudogenic. Donor age, sex, ethnicity and CMV serostatus were collected together with the repertoire data. Genome-wide SNP genotypes for about 65% of the roughly 670 donors were used in a later genetic analysis, which treated that subset as a discovery cohort. Every repertoire in the discovery cohort had been generated on one and the same sequencing platform. HLA typing included class I and class II loci at four-digit resolution. The number of donors typed differed by locus, with about 629-630 for A, B, C, DRB1 and DQB1, roughly 520 for DQA1, 600 to 610 for DPA1, and roughly 450 for DPB1. A handful of DR-DQ haplotypes were handled as single units for association and clustering because linkage in the cohort was strong. Among several hundred genotyped donors of the cohort, an average of approximately 240,000 unique TCR beta nucleotide sequences was sequenced per donor, of which 15% to 20% were non-productive. Paper-wide results and their limitations: For the cohort, immune exposure information was limited to CMV serostatus. A cluster of highly shared sequence variants was judged likely to be a technical artifact of the sequencing pipeline. Presence/absence analyses assumed roughly uniform sequencing depth across donors, an assumption that may not hold. A few of the identified cytomegalovirus-associated TCR beta chains were confirmed in vitro to be specific for cytomegalovirus antigens. A total of fewer than 200 TCR beta chains were listed by the study as associated with cytomegalovirus. Most CMV-associated TCR beta chains appeared to be HLA-restricted in a later analysis, and the HLA associations seemed to be driven largely by CMV exposure. Because HLA typing was unavailable for some donors at each locus, only the typed subset was used in association tests. The 87-base-pair reads could not distinguish some IMGT-functional V segments, including TRBV6-2 and TRBV6-3, so those segments were excluded. While some public TCRs were present in many individuals, most TCR sequences turned up only very rarely across donors. In a later analysis, several top co-occurrence clusters were reported to appear linked to parvovirus B19, influenza, CMV and Epstein-Barr virus. According to the authors, the approach could potentially be generalized to other disease states and immunological phenotypes. The earlier analysis of approximately 560 of the donors excluded around 17 rarely observed V segments, including chromosome 9 orphons, because counts were too low. At a false discovery rate of 0.05, a later analysis linked around 17,000 TCR beta sequences to specific HLA alleles. Broadly in line with IMGT annotations, most TCR beta V segments showed up in productive rearrangements about 90% or about 30% of the time in an earlier analysis of under 700 of the donors. In this cohort, only TCR beta chains were sequenced, and detectable features were limited by the absence of alpha or paired-chain data. A later genetic analysis associated a missense DCLRE1C variant with V-gene and J-gene trimming of TCR beta chains, and an independent cohort replicated the association. Strong co-occurrence of HLA alleles, especially DR and DQ, made assigning TCR associations to individual alleles difficult. Linkage disequilibrium might explain the correlated functional status among segregating V segments, but an unknown experimental factor could not be excluded. Compared with equally common non-associated chains, HLA-associated TCR beta chains in a later analysis were more clonally expanded and had lower generation probabilities. Compared with the roughly 710-donor mean, donors in an Asian-associated ancestry cluster had fewer N-insertions in productive TCRs, according to a later genetic analysis. The classifier was reported to diagnose cytomegalovirus status with high specificity and sensitivity in both the original and validation cohorts. In a later analysis, TCR association rates were found to vary across HLA loci, with the most associated TCRs seen for DRB1 alleles and the fewest for HLA-C alleles. A further reported finding was that TCR beta sequences accurately predicted the HLA-A and HLA-B alleles for most subjects in the first cohort.

The CDR3, from cysteine to phenylalanine, totals 14 residues. The DNA shown is the 42-base CDR3, in frame from base 1. From a lookup of the germline V gene, CDR1 and CDR2 are SGDLS and YYNGEE. Clipping removes 3 bases from V and 5 bases from J, with 5 as the unmatched junction base count. The cohort was made up of several hundred healthy bone marrow donors. Cohort members were all nominally healthy when sampled, although unrecorded immune exposures were likely present. The donor was CMV seronegative and was included in the group of approximately 350 seronegative cohort members. A peripheral blood sample was collected from each donor, and TCR beta sequencing was performed on peripheral blood mononuclear cells. Genomic DNA extraction from the blood cell samples was performed with the Qiagen DNeasy Blood Extraction Kit. Libraries were prepared through the immunoSEQ multiplex PCR assay. For the multiplex PCR, a mixture combining 60 forward primers for TCR Vbeta segments and 13 reverse primers for TCR Jbeta segments was used. A multiplex PCR assay on genomic DNA amplified the CDR3 region of rearranged TCR beta genes. The Illumina HiSeq System was used to sequence the amplified TCR beta libraries as 87-base-pair reads. On the study's bioinformatics: A later analysis tallied tens of millions of unique TCR beta chains across the 550 to 850 repertoires, and around 9.9 million of those chains were shared by two or more donors. Raw reads were error-corrected and collapsed into unique sequences by a nearest-neighbor algorithm in which closely related sequences were merged to remove PCR and sequencing errors. Alignment of CDR3 sequences to IMGT reference sequences was used to assign V, D and J gene segments. For a sequence to be retained, a match of at least six nucleotides was required to both a V gene segment and a J gene segment. A rearrangement was called productive if the CDR3 had no stop codons and remained in frame with V and J, and every other rearrangement was called non-productive. CDR3 was defined according to IMGT convention as the region running from the second conserved V-encoded cysteine to the conserved J-encoded phenylalanine. In an earlier analysis of roughly 610 of the donors, sequences lacking an unambiguous match to a single V gene segment were excluded. In an earlier analysis of 587 of the donors, a V segment was called functional when productive rearrangements were above 56.7%, and segregating when the standard deviation between donors exceeded 5%. A statistical classification framework was developed to diagnose cytomegalovirus status using the catalog of TCR beta chain sequences. A later analysis assigned V and J genes by comparing TCR nucleotide sequences with IMGT/GENE-DB human TR gene sequences. In a later analysis, CDR3 sequences and most-parsimonious VDJ recombination scenarios were assigned using the TCRdist pipeline. In a later analysis, each TCR beta chain was defined by its CDR3 amino acid sequence together with its V-gene family, and reads without a unique V-gene family were excluded. As a way to deal with suspected cross-contamination and a sequencing artifact, a later analysis dropped more than 500 nucleotide sequences that were highly shared and had low generation probability. In a later analysis, a clonal expansion index was calculated for each public chain from normalized within-repertoire ranks of inferred template counts. In a later analysis, generation probabilities were computed using a VDJ recombination model fitted to out-of-frame rearrangements, and the results were checked against IGoR. In a later analysis, hypergeometric tests were used to score TCR-TCR, TCR-HLA and TCR-CMV co-occurrence, with a repertoire-size bias correction applied to TCR pairs. To estimate false discovery rates, a later analysis permuted the HLA or CMV assignments 20 times. A later analysis grouped co-occurring TCRs with DBSCAN, adding TCRdist sequence similarity when clustering within HLA-allele-positive subsets. Co-occurrence clustering excluded repertoires with fewer than 30,000 or more than 120,000 public chains, plus five with anomalous nucleotide sharing. TCRdb re-hosts the immuneACCESS table, in-frame sequences only. Its copies lack some clones; in the studies checked, an unresolved V gene accounts for under half of them, and the cause for the rest is not known. V, J and clone size are taken as reported in that table, and D and trimming were inferred from the DNA itself. Recorded for this sample are roughly 180,000 clones; roughly 83% of them occurred a single time. The ten biggest clones cover 1.2% of the sample.

Worth noting for this clone: No antigen is known for it. It has no much larger one-base neighbor in the sample; base qualities were not kept.

This receptor was obtained from a boy between 2 and 15 years old in good health and CMV-seronegative. The sequenced sample was PBMCs. The V and J genes are TRBV9 and TRBJ1-3; 7 bases in between match TRBD1. The CDR3 protein: CASSGNRGRNTIYF. The nucleotides read TGTGCCAGCAGCGGAAACAGGGGTCGAAACACCATATATTTT.